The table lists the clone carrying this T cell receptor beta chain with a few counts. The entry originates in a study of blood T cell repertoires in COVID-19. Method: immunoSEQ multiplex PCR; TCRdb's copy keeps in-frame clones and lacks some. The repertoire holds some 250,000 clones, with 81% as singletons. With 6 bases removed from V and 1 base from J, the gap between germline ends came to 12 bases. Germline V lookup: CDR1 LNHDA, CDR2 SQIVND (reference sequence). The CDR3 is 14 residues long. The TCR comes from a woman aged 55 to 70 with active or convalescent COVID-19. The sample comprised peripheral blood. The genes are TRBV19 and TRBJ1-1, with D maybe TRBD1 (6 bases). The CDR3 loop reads CASRIQTGNTEAFF. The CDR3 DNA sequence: TGTGCCAGTAGGATACAGACAGGGAACACTGAAGCTTTCTTT.